The clone carrying this TCR beta chain was recorded many times. Its antigen is unidentified. This sample was taken from a study of CD8 T cells in ankylosing spondylitis. Study-level results: A motif in TCR beta, a set of seven to nine highly homologous variants, appeared characteristic of ankylosing spondylitis blood.

The CDR3 runs 16 residues. Trimming took 4 bases from V and 5 from J, leaving 20 bases between them. The germline gives CDR1 SNHLY, CDR2 FYNNEI. TCRdb processed the 5' RACE reads anew with MiXCR; each CDR3 protein has one entry. The sample includes 650,000 to 800,000 distinct CDR3 sequences, around 20% seen only once; the top ten take around 19%. The TCR originated in a male donor with ankylosing spondylitis. Specimen: blood, either unsorted or a sorted T cell fraction (not recorded which). The gene calls are TRBV2 and TRBJ2-5, with D possibly matching TRBD2 (5 bases). The DNA for the CDR3 is TGTGCCAGCAGTGGAGGGTCAACCATATCCATGGAGACCCAGTACTTC. As protein: CASSGGSTISMETQYF.